This T cell receptor (beta chain) derives from a study of identical twins. Study-wide results and limits: Zero-insertion findings could be partly confounded by invariant cells (MAIT and iNKT cells). Abundant beta clonotypes from cord blood had fewer insertions, unlike memory repertoires, which showed none.

In the case of this clonotype: Its antigen remains unidentified.

CDR3 length equals 16 residues. Germline lookup yields CDR1 MGHRA and CDR2 YSYEKL. V lost 2 bases and J 1 base, leaving 14 bases between the germline ends. No donor was unhealthy or non-Caucasian. A universal primer binding site was introduced by template switching. The final cDNA contained unique molecular identifiers. Using its own MiXCR run on the 5' RACE reads, TCRdb lists one record per CDR3 protein. The sample carries around 1.7 million distinct CDR3 sequences, less than 40% recorded once. The receptor's source is a newborn girl in good health. This chain uses TRBV4-1 with TRBJ1-1; D call uncertain. The specimen sequenced was cord blood. The CDR3 reads CASSQLPRQTNTEAFF. CDR3 nucleotide sequence: TGCGCCAGCAGCCAACTACCACGGCAGACGAACACTGAAGCTTTCTTT.